The 23 T cell receptor beta chains presented below share a single source sample, sequenced in a study of molecular identifiers for immune sequencing clone quantification (dated 2018 in TCRdb). Preparation of the library involved PCR. The sequencer was an Illumina HiSeq 4000. The public sequencing data were trimmed at Q25 with fastp and processed into clonotypes with MiXCR by TCRdb, which kept only in-frame beta chains. Entries that share a CDR3 protein sequence are merged under the most common genes and DNA. The sample table shows 50,000 or so distinct CDR3 sequences, and roughly a quarter are seen once. Clones ranked in the top ten supply under 2% of the sample. Sequencing was performed on naive CD8+ T cells from blood, with Jurkat cell RNA spiked in. What this sample's cell subset or site label stands for: FACS-sorted CD8+CD4-CCR7+CD45RA+ naive T cells. The receptors were gathered from a human donor in good health. Some libraries in this study had Jurkat cell RNA spiked in.

This clonotype was seen ten or more times. The genes are TRBV5-4 and TRBJ2-5, with 9 bases that match TRBD1. Germline V gene sequence: CDR1 SGHNT, CDR2 YYREEE (reference sequence). The junction had 1 base not matched to a gene; V was cut back by 4 bases and J by 3 bases. There are 13 residues in the CDR3. CDR3 protein: CASSGDREETQYF. DNA for the CDR3: TGTGCCAGCAGCGGGGACAGGGAAGAGACCCAGTACTTC.

Many counts were recorded for this clonotype. The rearrangement joins TRBV30 to TRBJ2-3; D is possibly TRBD1 or TRBD2 (5 bases each). CDR3 length equals 14 residues. Trimming took 5 bases from V and 1 from J, leaving 13 bases between them. Germline V gives CDR1 GTSNPN, CDR2 SVGIG (reference sequence). DNA for the CDR3: TGTGCCTGGGGTACCGGGGCTGGCACAGATACGCAGTATTTT. Its translation: CAWGTGAGTDTQYF.

To note about this clonotype: A much larger clonotype is one base distant, so this may be a read error. The conserved final phenylalanine or tryptophan is absent from the CDR3, which likely points to a read error. The CDR3 DNA follows: TGTGCCAGCAGCCAATCGATTGGCAGGACCTACGAGCAGTACCTC. Its protein is CASSQSIGRTYEQYL. The chain uses TRBV16 and TRBJ2-7; D gene ambiguous. Germline V gives CDR1 KGHSY, CDR2 FQNENV. V was cut by 0 bases and J by 2 bases, with 11 bases left in between. CDR3 length: 15 residues.

This clonotype was seen repeatedly, ten times or more. The chain has TRBV6-5 and TRBJ2-1, with 10 bases matching TRBD1. V shed 5 bases and J 8 bases; nucleotides not matched to a gene: 9. Germline assignment: CDR1 MNHEY and CDR2 SVGAGI. This CDR3 is 15 amino acids long. The CDR3 here is CASSVWDRGGDEQFF. Written as DNA, the CDR3 is TGTGCCAGCAGTGTATGGGACAGGGGCGGTGATGAGCAGTTCTTC.

To note about this clonotype: One base away lies a much larger clone, so this may be a sequencing read error. The genes are TRBV2 and TRBJ2-3; 9 bases align to TRBD2. The CDR3 contains 16 residues. Trimming took 4 bases from V and 8 from J; bases not matched to a gene: 13. Germline assignment: CDR1 SNHLY and CDR2 FYNNEI. The CDR3 region is CASSGSREGREGTQYF. The CDR3, as DNA: TGTGCCAGCAGTGGTTCGCGGGAGGGCCGTGAAGGTACGCAGTATTTT.

This clonotype was observed many times. The chain joins TRBV9 to TRBJ1-3; no reliable D call. The CDR3 is 14 residues long. Between the trimmed V and J ends, which lost 3 bases and 1 base, there was a span of 8 bases. CDR1 and CDR2 (germline): SGDLS, YYNGEE. CDR3 nucleotide sequence: TGTGCCAGCAGCGAGGCAGGATCTGGAAACACCATATATTTT. This sequence encodes CASSEAGSGNTIYF.

In this sample, this clonotype turned up many times. The chain uses TRBV9 and TRBJ2-5, with D maybe TRBD1 (5 bases). With 4 bases removed from V and 2 bases from J, the gap between germline ends came to 15 bases. There are 15 residues in the CDR3. Germline-derived CDR1 and CDR2 are SGDLS and YYNGEE. This chain's CDR3 is CASSSRDSEQETQYF. The CDR3 DNA follows: TGTGCCAGCAGCTCTCGAGACAGCGAACAAGAGACCCAGTACTTC. Filled out from reference TRBV9 and TRBJ2-5, the complete variable domain reads DSGVTQTPKHLITATGQRVTLRCSPRSGDLSVYWYQQSLDQGLQFLIQYYNGEERAKGNILERFSAQQFPDLHSELNLSSLELGDSALYFCASSSRDSEQETQYFGPGTRLLVL.

Note on this clonotype: A read error is possible here, since a much larger clone lies one base away. This sequence joins TRBV5-4 and TRBJ2-2, with 7 bases fitting TRBD2. The CDR3 consists of 16 residues. From germline, CDR1 is SGHNT and CDR2 YYREEE (reference sequence). The CDR3 coding sequence is TGTGCCAGCAGCGCGCCGGGGGGAGGGAACACCGGGGGGCTGTTTTTT. Amino acid sequence: CASSAPGGGNTGGLFF.

Remarks on this clonotype: A clone one base away is much larger, so this may be a read error. The chain combines TRBV11-2 with TRBJ2-3; 13 bases agree with TRBD2. J gave up 14 bases and V 5 bases, and 7 bases lay outside the gene matches. This CDR3 contains 13 residues. From germline, CDR1 is SGHAT and CDR2 FQNNGV. CDR3: CASSRTSGSVRYF. Written as DNA, the CDR3 is TGTGCCAGCAGCCGGACTAGCGGGAGTGTGCGGTATTTT.

This clonotype has at least ten counts. The chain employs TRBV28 and TRBJ2-2; the D is unclear. Germline CDR1 is MDHEN and CDR2 is SYDVKM. The length of the CDR3 is 16 residues. The V end was cut by 1 base, the J end by 0 bases, with 9 bases between. The CDR3 DNA reads TGTGCCAGCAGTTTATTGTCCCTAGCGAACACCGGGGAGCTGTTTTTT. Encoded protein: CASSLLSLANTGELFF.

This clonotype was detected many times. V gene TRBV4-1 combines with J gene TRBJ2-3; either TRBD1 or TRBD2 may supply D (6 bases each). The CDR3 runs to 16 residues. Germline-derived CDR1 and CDR2 are MGHRA and YSYEKL. Trimming removed 1 base from V and 2 bases from J, with 13 bases in between. This CDR3 is CASSQATRGPTDTQYF. The CDR3 DNA is TGCGCCAGCAGCCAAGCTACTCGGGGGCCCACAGATACGCAGTATTTT.

Regarding this clonotype: A much larger clone differs by one base, so this may be a read error. No conserved phenylalanine or tryptophan is present at the end of the CDR3, so a read error is the likely explanation. This chain joins TRBV5-4 and TRBJ2-1, with TRBD2 as a possible D gene (6 bases). The germline V and J ends were trimmed by 4 bases and 3 bases, with 17 bases remaining between them. Germline V gives CDR1 SGHNT, CDR2 YYREEE (reference sequence). This CDR3 has 16 amino acids. For the CDR3, the DNA is TGTGCCAGCAGCCCCATACAGCGGGTTAACTACAATGAGCAGTTCCTC. Protein product: CASSPIQRVNYNEQFL.

This clonotype has more than one count but fewer than ten. The gene calls are TRBV27 and TRBJ2-7; 16 positions match TRBD2. The ends lost 6 bases at V and 1 base at J; junction bases unmatched: 6. This CDR3 has 17 residues. CDR1 and CDR2 (germline): MNHEY, SMNVEV (reference sequence). CDR3 amino acids: CASSSGLAGGPSYEQYF. DNA of the CDR3: TGTGCCAGCAGCTCGGGACTAGCGGGAGGGCCTTCCTACGAGCAGTACTTC.

This clonotype was counted ten times or more. The rearrangement links TRBV29-1 to TRBJ2-1, with TRBD2 matching 7 bases. Germline CDR1 is SQVTM and CDR2 is ANQGSEA. Trimming cost V 1 base and J 9 bases; bases outside gene matches: 3. The CDR3 sequence is 12 residues long. CDR3 coding DNA: TGCAGCGTTGAAGGACTAGCTGGTGAGCAGTTCTTC. Its translation: CSVEGLAGEQFF.

As for this clonotype: This sequence may be a read error, since a much larger clone differs from it by one base. V and J are TRBV10-3 and TRBJ1-5; no reliable D call. Germline V gives CDR1 ENHRY, CDR2 SYGVKD. The CDR3 contains 12 residues. As DNA, the CDR3 is TGTGCCATCTTCGGGAGCAATCAGCCCCACCATTTT. Translated, it gives CAIFGSNQPHHF.

Many counts were recorded for this clonotype. The chain couples TRBV7-9 to TRBJ1-2; D is uncertain. Germline-derived CDR1 and CDR2 are SEHNR and FQNEAQ (reference sequence). This CDR3 contains 16 residues. V lost 1 base, J lost 4 bases, and 16 bases lay in between. This chain's CDR3 is CASSLVKDVAFYGYTF. The CDR3 nucleotides are TGTGCCAGCAGCTTAGTTAAGGACGTAGCGTTCTATGGCTACACCTTC. The full variable domain, in which reference TRBV7-9 and TRBJ1-2 provide the parts outside the CDR3, is DTGVSQNPRHKITKRGQNVTFRCDPISEHNRLYWYRQTLGQGPEFLTYFQNEAQLEKSRLLSDRFSAERPKGSFSTLEIQRTEQGDSAMYLCASSLVKDVAFYGYTFGSGTRLTVV.

This clonotype was picked up many times. The chain is built from TRBV7-9 and TRBJ2-3; 13 bases map to TRBD2. The V and J ends lost 5 bases and 4 bases, in that order; junction bases with no gene match: 9. The germline V gene has CDR1 SEHNR and CDR2 FQNEAQ (reference sequence). CDR3 length: 17 residues. The CDR3 nucleotides read TGTGCCAGCAGCGCACGTACTAGCGGGAGGGCCTCAGATACGCAGTATTTT. Translating gives CASSARTSGRASDTQYF.

This clonotype was seen more than once but under ten times. This may come from a read error, since a much larger clone is one base off. The rearrangement links TRBV4-3 to TRBJ1-2, with a weak D call TRBD1 (5 bases). Germline V gives CDR1 LGHNA, CDR2 YSLEER. V was pared by 2 bases and J by 8 bases, with 21 bases between. CDR3 length equals 16 residues. CDR3 region: CASSQISGTVLSGYTF. CDR3 nucleotides: TGCGCCAGCAGCCAAATTTCCGGGACCGTATTATCCGGCTACACCTTC.

Comment on this clonotype: It may be a read error: a sequence one base away is much more abundant. This is likely a read error, given that the CDR3 carries no conserved phenylalanine or tryptophan at its end. This chain links TRBV29-1 with TRBJ2-7, with TRBD1 identical over 7 bases. Germline V lookup: CDR1 SQVTM, CDR2 ANQGSEA. This CDR3 contains 13 residues. V shed 5 bases and J 5 bases; nucleotides not matched to a gene: 9. The CDR3 sequence: CSVLEGAGDEQYL. CDR3 sequence (DNA): TGCAGCGTTTTAGAGGGGGCAGGTGACGAGCAGTACCTC.

The rearrangement links TRBV13 to TRBJ2-7; D ambiguous. Trimming took off 3 bases at V and 8 bases at J, with 17 bases between the two ends. Looked up from germline, CDR1 is PRHDT and CDR2 is FYEKMQ (reference sequence). The CDR3 runs to 14 residues. The DNA of the CDR3 is TGTGCCAGCAGCTTTTCAGTCAGCGAGAAGCAGCAGTACTTC. Translation gives CASSFSVSEKQQYF.

A remark on this clonotype: Possible read error: a much larger clone is one base away. The chain joins TRBV3-1 to TRBJ1-1, with D possibly matching TRBD1 (5 bases). Germline CDR1 reads LGHDT; CDR2 reads YNNKEL (reference sequence). With 4 bases removed from V and 11 bases from J, the gap between germline ends came to 20 bases. This CDR3 is built from 14 residues. The CDR3 DNA is TGTGCCAGCAGCCCCACAGGCGGGGGTGGTGATGCTTTCTTT. Encoded protein: CASSPTGGGGDAFF.

This clonotype was counted ten times or more. V usage is TRBV4-3 and J usage is TRBJ2-7; 8 nucleotides match TRBD1. The CDR3 consists of 15 residues. The V gene end was trimmed by 1 base and the J gene end by 3 bases; junction bases not matched to a gene: 5. CDR1 is LGHNA and CDR2 is YSLEER in the germline V gene. The CDR3 bases are TGCGCCAGCAGCCAAGTTCAGGGGGCGGACTACGAGCAGTACTTC. Protein product: CASSQVQGADYEQYF.

As to this clonotype: A much larger clone differs from this one at a single base, so this may be a read error. The limits of the CDR3 on the DNA are not certain, so only TCRdb's listed CDR3 is given. The V and J genes are TRBV6-5 and TRBJ2-2; the D call of TRBD2 is as the table states it, not checked on the DNA. Inclusive of both ends, the CDR3 amounts to 16 amino acids. Germline CDR1 is MNHEY and CDR2 is SVGAGI. The CDR3 loop reads CASSLVAGGNTGELLF.